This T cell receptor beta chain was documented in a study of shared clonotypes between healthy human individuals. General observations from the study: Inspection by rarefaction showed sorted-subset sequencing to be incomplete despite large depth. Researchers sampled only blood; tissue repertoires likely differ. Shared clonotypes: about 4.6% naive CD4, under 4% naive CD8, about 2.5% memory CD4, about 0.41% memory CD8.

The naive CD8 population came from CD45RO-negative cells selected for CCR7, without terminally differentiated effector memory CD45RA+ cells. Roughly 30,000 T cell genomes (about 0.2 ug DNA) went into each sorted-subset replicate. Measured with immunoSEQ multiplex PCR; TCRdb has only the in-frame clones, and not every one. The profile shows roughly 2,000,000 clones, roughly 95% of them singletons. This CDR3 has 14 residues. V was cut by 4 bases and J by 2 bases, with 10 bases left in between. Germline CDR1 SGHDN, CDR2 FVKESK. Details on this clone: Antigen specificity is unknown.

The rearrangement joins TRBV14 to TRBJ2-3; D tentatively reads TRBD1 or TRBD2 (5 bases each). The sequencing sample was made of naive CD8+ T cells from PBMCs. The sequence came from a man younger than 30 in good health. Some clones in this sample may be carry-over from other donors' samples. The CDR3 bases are TGTGCCAGCAGCCCATGGGGGAACACAGATACGCAGTATTTT. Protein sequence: CASSPWGNTDTQYF.